Below are 16 T cell receptor beta chains sequenced from a single sample in a study of blood T cell repertoires in COVID-19. The protocol was immunoSEQ multiplex PCR, while the TCRdb copy is restricted to in-frame clones and leaves out a portion. The sample gives almost 250,000 clones, roughly 86% of which show up once; roughly 1.6% is in the top ten. The sequenced sample consisted of PBMCs or T cells enriched from blood (not recorded which). The receptors here all came from a woman in her forties or fifties who had recovered from COVID-19.

This clone was observed a few times. The chain combines TRBV18 with TRBJ1-2, with 12 positions matching TRBD1. V dropped 5 bases and J dropped 4; count of bases not matched to a gene: 5. Germline values: CDR1 KGHSH, CDR2 LQKENI. This CDR3 is built from 15 residues. CDR3 amino acids: CASSAGQGALYGYTF. In DNA form, the CDR3 reads TGTGCCAGCTCAGCGGGACAGGGGGCCCTCTATGGCTACACCTTC.

The rearrangement joins TRBV30 to TRBJ2-5; D is unresolved. V lost 2 bases and J lost 3, with 10 bases in between. The germline gives CDR1 GTSNPN, CDR2 SVGIG (reference sequence). This CDR3 comprises 13 residues. The CDR3 DNA is TGTGCCTGGAGTTCTGGGCTTAAAGAGACCCAGTACTTC. It encodes CAWSSGLKETQYF.

J is TRBJ2-3 and V is TRBV19; 8 nucleotides line up with TRBD2. The germline V gene has CDR1 LNHDA and CDR2 SQIVND (reference sequence). J was trimmed by 3 bases and V by 4 bases; bases with no gene match: 6. CDR3 size: 15 residues. The CDR3 is CASSKLADGTDTQYF. As DNA, the CDR3 is TGTGCCAGTAGTAAACTAGCGGACGGGACAGATACGCAGTATTTT.

The rearrangement joins TRBV7-2 to TRBJ2-3; TRBD1 matches 10 bases. This CDR3 spans 16 amino acids. V trimming: 5 bases; J trimming: 0 bases; junction bases outside the gene matches: 5. Looked up from germline, CDR1 is SGHTA and CDR2 is FQGNSA. CDR3 nucleotides: TGTGCCAGCAGCCCCTGGGACAGGGGAAGCACAGATACGCAGTATTTT. Residues: CASSPWDRGSTDTQYF.

This chain connects TRBV30 to TRBJ1-1, with D maybe TRBD1 (5 bases). Germline-derived CDR1 and CDR2 are GTSNPN and SVGIG (reference sequence). Trimming removed 6 bases from V and 5 bases from J, with 25 bases in between. The CDR3 has 16 residues. The CDR3 loop is CACLPKTQGRPTEAFF. CDR3 in DNA: TGTGCCTGTTTACCTAAAACGCAGGGTCGGCCGACTGAAGCTTTCTTT.

This chain's CDR3 is CASSLSAGQGGWEQYF. In nucleotides, the CDR3 is TGTGCCAGCAGTTTATCGGCCGGACAGGGGGGTTGGGAGCAGTACTTC. This chain connects TRBV27 to TRBJ2-7; 10 nucleotides align to TRBD1. The CDR3 is 16 amino acids. J was trimmed by 7 bases and V by 0 bases; bases with no gene match: 9. Germline CDR1 MNHEY, CDR2 SMNVEV (reference sequence).

The chain links TRBV19 to TRBJ2-2, with D maybe TRBD2 (5 bases). Germline V gene data show CDR1 as LNHDA and CDR2 as SQIVND (reference sequence). V was pared by 5 bases and J by 7 bases, with 14 bases between. The CDR3 totals 14 residues. CDR3 protein: CASSYPGWSGELFF. CDR3 nucleotides: TGTGCCAGTAGTTACCCGGGGTGGAGCGGGGAGCTGTTTTTT.

The chain joins TRBV5-6 to TRBJ2-7; the match to TRBD2 covers 9 bases. Trimming cost V 4 bases and J 5 bases; bases outside gene matches: 7. This CDR3 has 14 residues. CDR1 is SGHDT and CDR2 is YYEEEE in the germline V gene. The CDR3 here is CASSDGLARDEQYF. In DNA, the CDR3 is TGTGCCAGCAGCGATGGACTAGCGAGGGACGAGCAGTACTTC.

V and J are TRBV2 and TRBJ1-5, with D unclear. The length of the CDR3 is 14 residues. V lost 2 bases and J lost 6, with 11 bases in between. Germline V lookup: CDR1 SNHLY, CDR2 FYNNEI. DNA of the CDR3: TGTGCCAGCAGTGAAAGTATGTCAGGTCAGCCCCAGCATTTT. Its protein product is CASSESMSGQPQHF.

This clone was detected only once. The genes are TRBV9 and TRBJ2-1; D gene unclear. CDR3 length: 14 residues. V gave up 0 bases and J gave up 5 bases, with 9 bases separating them. The V gene's germline CDR1 is SGDLS and CDR2 YYNGEE. CDR3 sequence reads: CASSVATLNNEQFF. In DNA, the CDR3 is TGTGCCAGCAGCGTAGCTACCCTCAACAATGAGCAGTTCTTC.

This clone occurred once. This rearrangement joins TRBV5-8 to TRBJ2-7, with a tentative D call TRBD1 (6 bases). V was clipped by 1 base and J by 1 base, with 12 bases between them. Germline CDR1 and CDR2: SGHTS and YDEGEE. The CDR3 has 15 residues. For the CDR3, the DNA is TGTGCCAGCAGCTTGCAACAGGGAAGGTCCTACGAGCAGTACTTC. This sequence encodes CASSLQQGRSYEQYF.

V and J are TRBV19 and TRBJ1-1, with unresolved D. V was shortened by 3 bases and J by 2 bases, with 7 bases between the two germline ends. CDR3 length: 13 residues. CDR1 is LNHDA, CDR2 SQIVND, per germline (reference sequence). CDR3 sequence: CASSIRLNTEAFF. The CDR3 DNA reads TGTGCCAGTAGTATCCGACTTAACACTGAAGCTTTCTTT.

V and J are TRBV10-1 and TRBJ2-1, with 8 bases that match TRBD2. Per the germline V gene, CDR1 is WNHNN and CDR2 is SYGVQD (reference sequence). Unmatched junction bases numbered 9, after V lost 8 bases and J lost 0 bases. This CDR3 spans 16 amino acids. CDR3 in DNA: TGCGCCAGCGAAGCGGGAGACGGGGGCTCCTACAATGAGCAGTTCTTC. Translation: CASEAGDGGSYNEQFF.

This rearrangement joins TRBV5-1 to TRBJ1-2; maybe TRBD1 (5 bases). This CDR3 contains 13 residues. V was shortened by 0 bases and J by 5 bases, with 8 bases between the two germline ends. Germline CDR1 reads SGHRS; CDR2 reads YFSETQ. The CDR3 reads CASSLGTLYGYTF. The CDR3 bases are TGCGCCAGCAGCTTGGGGACATTGTATGGCTACACCTTC.

The V gene is TRBV5-4, the J gene TRBJ2-1, with TRBD1 matching over 7 bases. After removal of 3 bases from V and 0 bases from J, the junction contained 3 bases not matched to a gene. The CDR3 contains 15 residues. Germline values: CDR1 SGHNT, CDR2 YYREEE (reference sequence). CDR3 DNA: TGTGCCAGCAGCTCGACAGGGAACTCCTACAATGAGCAGTTCTTC. Protein: CASSSTGNSYNEQFF. Looking up the rest from reference TRBV5-4 and TRBJ2-1 gives the full variable domain: ETGVTQSPTHLIKTRGQQVTLRCSSQSGHNTVSWYQQALGQGPQFIFQYYREEENGRGNFPPRFSGLQFPNYSSELNVNALELDDSALYLCASSSTGNSYNEQFFGPGTRLTVL.

The J gene is TRBJ2-3, the V gene TRBV24-1; 8 bases agree with TRBD2. CDR3 size: 17 residues. CDR1 is KGHDR, CDR2 SFDVKD, per germline. V lost 4 bases, J lost 1 base, and 9 bases stayed unmatched. The CDR3 here is CATSDPTTGGGTDTQYF. CDR3 coding DNA: TGTGCCACCAGTGACCCAACCACGGGAGGGGGCACAGATACGCAGTATTTT.